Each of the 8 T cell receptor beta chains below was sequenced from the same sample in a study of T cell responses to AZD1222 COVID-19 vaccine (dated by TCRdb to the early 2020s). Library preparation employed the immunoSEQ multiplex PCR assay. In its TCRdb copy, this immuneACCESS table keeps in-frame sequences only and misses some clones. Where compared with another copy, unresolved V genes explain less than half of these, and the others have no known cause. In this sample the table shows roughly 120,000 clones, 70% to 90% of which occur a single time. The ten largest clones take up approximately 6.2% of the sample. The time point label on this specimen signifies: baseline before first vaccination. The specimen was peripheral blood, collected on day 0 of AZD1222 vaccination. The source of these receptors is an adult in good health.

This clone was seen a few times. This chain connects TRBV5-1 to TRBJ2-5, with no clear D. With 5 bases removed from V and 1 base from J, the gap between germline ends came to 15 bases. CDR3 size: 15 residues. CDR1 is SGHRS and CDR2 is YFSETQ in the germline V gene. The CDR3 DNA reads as TGCGCCAGCAGGGTAACTGGCGATTCCCAAGAGACCCAGTACTTC. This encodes CASRVTGDSQETQYF.

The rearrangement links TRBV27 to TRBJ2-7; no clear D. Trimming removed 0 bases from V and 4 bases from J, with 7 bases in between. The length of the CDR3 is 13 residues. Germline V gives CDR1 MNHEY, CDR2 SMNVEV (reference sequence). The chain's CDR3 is CASSLSEEYEQYF. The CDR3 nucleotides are TGTGCCAGCAGTTTATCGGAAGAGTACGAGCAGTACTTC.

CDR3 sequence reads: CASRQGQGAGQPQHF. The CDR3, as DNA: TGTGCCAGCAGGCAGGGACAGGGGGCCGGTCAGCCCCAGCATTTT. This chain joins TRBV6-6 and TRBJ1-5; the match to TRBD1 covers 12 bases. With V trimmed by 6 bases and J by 6 bases, 6 bases remained unmatched. CDR1 and CDR2 (germline): MNHNY, SVGAGI (reference sequence). This CDR3 has 15 residues.

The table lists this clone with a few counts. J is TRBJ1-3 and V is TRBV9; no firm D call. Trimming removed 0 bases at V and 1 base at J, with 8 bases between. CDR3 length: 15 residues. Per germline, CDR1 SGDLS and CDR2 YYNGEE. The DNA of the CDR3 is TGTGCCAGCAGCGTAGACGGAGGGTCTGGAAACACCATATATTTT. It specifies CASSVDGGSGNTIYF.

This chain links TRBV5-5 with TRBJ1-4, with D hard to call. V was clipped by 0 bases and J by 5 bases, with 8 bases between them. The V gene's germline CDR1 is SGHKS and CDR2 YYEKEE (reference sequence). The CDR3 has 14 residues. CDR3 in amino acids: CASSLAPLNEKLFF. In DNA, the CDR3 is TGTGCCAGCAGCTTGGCACCGCTGAATGAAAAACTGTTTTTT. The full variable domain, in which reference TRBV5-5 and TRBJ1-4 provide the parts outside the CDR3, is DAGVTQSPTHLIKTRGQQVTLRCSPISGHKSVSWYQQVLGQGPQFIFQYYEKEERGRGNFPDRFSARQFPNYSSELNVNALLLGDSALYLCASSLAPLNEKLFFGSGTQLSVL.

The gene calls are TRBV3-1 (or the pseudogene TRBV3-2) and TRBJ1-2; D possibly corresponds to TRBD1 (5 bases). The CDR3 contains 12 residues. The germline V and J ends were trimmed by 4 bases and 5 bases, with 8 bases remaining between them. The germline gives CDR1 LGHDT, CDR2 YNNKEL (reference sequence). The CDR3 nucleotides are TGTGCCAGCAGCCGCGGGGGATATGGCTACACCTTC. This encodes CASSRGGYGYTF.

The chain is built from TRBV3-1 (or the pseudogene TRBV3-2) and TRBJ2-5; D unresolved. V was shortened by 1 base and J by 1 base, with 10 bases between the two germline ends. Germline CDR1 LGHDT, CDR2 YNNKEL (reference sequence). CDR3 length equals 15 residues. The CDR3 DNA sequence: TGTGCCAGCAGCCAAGGTAACCCACCCCAAGAGACCCAGTACTTC. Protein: CASSQGNPPQETQYF.

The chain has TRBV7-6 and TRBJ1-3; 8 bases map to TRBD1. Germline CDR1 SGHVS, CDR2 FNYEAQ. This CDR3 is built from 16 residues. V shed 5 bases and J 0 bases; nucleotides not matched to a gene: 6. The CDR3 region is CASSLGTGSSGNTIYF. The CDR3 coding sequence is TGTGCCAGCAGCCTAGGGACAGGAAGCTCTGGAAACACCATATATTTT.